This T cell receptor (beta chain) stems from a study of blood T cell repertoires in COVID-19. Losses at the gene ends were 3 bases for V and 2 bases for J; bases not matched to a gene: 4. This CDR3 contains 15 residues. The germline V gene encodes CDR1 LGHNA and CDR2 YSLEER. Clones were read by immunoSEQ multiplex PCR, and TCRdb kept only the in-frame ones, dropping some. The data contain some 240,000 clones, less than 85% of them seen just once; the ten biggest clones take up roughly 6.7%. The chain recombines TRBV4-3 with TRBJ2-5; 9 bases map to TRBD2. The source material was peripheral blood. The receptor comes from a woman in her seventies with acute or convalescent COVID-19. CDR3 in DNA: TGCGCCAGCAGCCAGAGCGGGGGGAGGCAAGAGACCCAGTACTTC. It specifies CASSQSGGRQETQYF.